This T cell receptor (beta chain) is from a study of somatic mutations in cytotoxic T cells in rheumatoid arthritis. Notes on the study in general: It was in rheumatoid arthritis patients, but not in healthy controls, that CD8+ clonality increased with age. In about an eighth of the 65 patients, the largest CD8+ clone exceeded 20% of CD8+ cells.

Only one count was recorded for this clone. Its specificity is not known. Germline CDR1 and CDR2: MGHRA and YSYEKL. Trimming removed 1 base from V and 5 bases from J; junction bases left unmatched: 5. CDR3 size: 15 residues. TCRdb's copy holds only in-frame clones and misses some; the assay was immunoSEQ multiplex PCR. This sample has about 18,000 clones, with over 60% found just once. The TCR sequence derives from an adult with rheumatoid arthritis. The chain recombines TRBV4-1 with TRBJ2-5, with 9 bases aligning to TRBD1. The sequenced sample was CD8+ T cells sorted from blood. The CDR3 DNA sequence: TGCGCCAGCAGCCAAGGTCTGGGACAGGGCGAGACCCAGTACTTC. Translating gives CASSQGLGQGETQYF.